This is a list of T cell receptor beta chains from one sample in a study of cytomegalovirus exposure and HLA in healthy donors. Some clones are missing from TCRdb's copy, which holds only in-frame ones; the method was immunoSEQ multiplex PCR. The table has tens of thousands of clones, nearly 95% seen once. The sequencing sample was made of PBMCs. Receptor source: a woman aged 18-29 years in good health and CMV-seronegative. CDR3s include the opening cysteine and the closing phenylalanine or tryptophan. D genes are given only for firm matches. Rows may omit the clone size; those that give it use once, few, many or a size class.

d_call j_call clone_size v_call cdr3_nt cdr3_aa
. TRBJ2-5 . TRBV7-6 TGTGCCAGCAGCCGTCACCCGGGACAAGCCCAAGAGACCCAGTACTTC CASSRHPGQAQETQYF
. TRBJ2-5 . TRBV2 TGTGCCAGCAAGGGGCCCCCGGAGACCCAGTACTTC CASKGPPETQYF
TRBD1 TRBJ1-2 . TRBV7-8 TGTGCCAGCAGCTTAGCTACAGGGGATCACTATGGCTACACCTTC CASSLATGDHYGYTF
. TRBJ2-2 . TRBV4-1 TGCGCCAGCAGCTACGAAAGCCAAGGGGAGCTGTTTTTT CASSYESQGELFF
. TRBJ1-5 . TRBV28 TGTGCCAGCCGAGAGGCAGGGGCTGTCCAGCCCCAGCATTTT CASREAGAVQPQHF
TRBD2 TRBJ2-1 . TRBV2 TGTGCCAGCAGTACTAGCGGGAACTCCTACAATGAGCAGTTCTTC CASSTSGNSYNEQFF
TRBD2 TRBJ2-5 . TRBV19 TGTGCCAGCAGTAGACTAGCGCGGGAGACCCAGTACTTC CASSRLARETQYF
. TRBJ2-3 . TRBV28 TGTGCCAGCAGTTTAGGTGACAGTAGCACAGATACGCAGTATTTT CASSLGDSSTDTQYF
TRBD1 TRBJ2-7 . TRBV7-8 TGTGCCAGCAGCATCACCGGGACAGAGGTCTACGAGCAGTACTTC CASSITGTEVYEQYF
. TRBJ2-7 . TRBV19 TGTGCCAGTAGTATAGCTTTAAGCGGGACAGGCTTCTACGAGCAGTACTTC CASSIALSGTGFYEQYF
. TRBJ1-2 . TRBV27 TGTGCCAGCAGTTTGCAGGGGCGAGGCTATGGCTACACCTTC CASSLQGRGYGYTF
TRBD1 TRBJ2-2 . TRBV30 TGTGCCTGGAGTGCTACCCCGGGACAGGGCACCGGGGAGCTGTTTTTT CAWSATPGQGTGELFF
. TRBJ1-5 . TRBV11-1 TGTGCCAGCAGCCCTCGAGGGAGTGATCAGCCCCAGCATTTT CASSPRGSDQPQHF
. TRBJ1-1 . TRBV5-1 TGCGCCAGCAGCGCCACAGCTAACACTGAAGCTTTCTTT CASSATANTEAFF
. TRBJ1-2 . TRBV19 TGTGCCAGTAGTACCCAGGCGGGGGGCTACACCTTC CASSTQAGGYTF
. TRBJ1-2 . TRBV4-1 TGCGCCAGCAGTCCGGGGTCAGGGGATGGCTACACCTTC CASSPGSGDGYTF
. TRBJ2-1 . TRBV10-1 TGCGCACGAGCTTTTTACAATGAGCAGTTCTTC CARAFYNEQFF
TRBD1 TRBJ1-6 . TRBV27 TGTGCCAGCAGTACTCAGACAGGGGGCATCGGGGGATTAGGGCCCCTCCACTTT CASSTQTGGIGGLGPLHF
. TRBJ1-1 . TRBV14 TGTGCCAGCAGCCAAGTGCCAGGGGTGGGCACTGAAGCTTTCTTT CASSQVPGVGTEAFF
. TRBJ2-2 . TRBV4-1 TGCGCCAGCAGCCAAGATTCCTCGGACACCGGGGAGCTGTTTTTT CASSQDSSDTGELFF
TRBD1 TRBJ1-2 . TRBV27 TGTGCCAGCAGTTTGACAGGGCTGCGGGGCTACACCTTC CASSLTGLRGYTF
TRBD1 TRBJ1-2 once TRBV11-2 TGTGCCAGCAGCTTACGGACAGGGGACTATGGCTACACCTTC CASSLRTGDYGYTF
. TRBJ1-6 . TRBV4-1 TGCGCCAGCAGCCAAATTGGACAGCCCGTCTCCTATAATTCACCCCTCCACTTT CASSQIGQPVSYNSPLHF
. TRBJ2-7 . TRBV2 TGTGCCAGCAGTGAAGGGGCTTTCGACGAGCAGTACTTC CASSEGAFDEQYF
TRBD1 TRBJ1-3 . TRBV11-3 TGTGCCAGCAGCTCGGGACAGGGATCAAGCTCTGGAAACACCATATATTTT CASSSGQGSSSGNTIYF
TRBD2 TRBJ2-5 . TRBV30 TGTGCCTGGACTAGCGGGACCGCGGCCCAGTACTTC CAWTSGTAAQYF
TRBD1 TRBJ2-7 . TRBV5-1 TGCGCCAGCGGACAGGGGGTCGACGAGCAGTACTTC CASGQGVDEQYF
TRBD1 TRBJ1-5 . TRBV11-2 TGTGCCAGCAGCCCCGCAGGGGGCGCAGGTCAGCCCCAGCATTTT CASSPAGGAGQPQHF
. TRBJ1-1 . TRBV5-1 TGCGCCAGCAGCTTGGATGGACAGACGAACACTGAAGCTTTCTTT CASSLDGQTNTEAFF
TRBD1 TRBJ1-1 . TRBV28 TGTGCCAGCAGTTCACTGGACAGGGGAAACACTGAAGCTTTCTTT CASSSLDRGNTEAFF
. TRBJ2-6 . TRBV28 TGTGCCAGCAGTTCAGGGTTAGCCAACGTCCTGACTTTC CASSSGLANVLTF
. TRBJ1-4 . TRBV27 TGTGCCAGCAGTGCGGGGGCTTGGGATGAAAAACTGTTTTTT CASSAGAWDEKLFF
. TRBJ2-7 . TRBV5-6 TGTGCCAGCAGCTTGGGTGGGAGCTCCTACGAGCAGTACTTC CASSLGGSSYEQYF
TRBD1 TRBJ2-4 . TRBV7-8 TGTGCCAGCAGCGTGTTCAGGGGGAACATTCAGTACTTC CASSVFRGNIQYF
TRBD1 TRBJ1-2 . TRBV7-9 TGTGCCAGCAGCCCAACTGCGGGGACAGAGGCACCAAATTATGGCTACACCTTC CASSPTAGTEAPNYGYTF
. TRBJ2-4 . TRBV25-1 TGTGCCAGCAGCGCCGGTTCGTTACTAGCCAAAAACATTCAGTACTTC CASSAGSLLAKNIQYF
. TRBJ2-1 few TRBV10-1 TGCGCCAGCAGCCCGATTTGGGAGCGGCCATACAATGAGCAGTTCTTC CASSPIWERPYNEQFF
TRBD1 TRBJ1-1 . TRBV4-1 TGCGCCAGCAGCCACTGGACAGGAGGGAACACTGAAGCTTTCTTT CASSHWTGGNTEAFF
TRBD2 TRBJ2-3 . TRBV13 TGTGCCAGCAGCTTCGTGGCGGGAGCCACAGATACGCAGTATTTT CASSFVAGATDTQYF
TRBD1 TRBJ2-7 . TRBV19 TGTGCCAGTAGTATGGACAGGGGAAACGAGCAGTACTTC CASSMDRGNEQYF
TRBD2 TRBJ2-7 . TRBV19 TGTGCCAGTAGCGGGAGGAACTCCTACGAGCAGTACTTC CASSGRNSYEQYF
TRBD1 TRBJ2-1 . TRBV11-2 TGTGCCAGCAGCAAGGACAGGGAGAGGGGTGAGCAGTTCTTC CASSKDRERGEQFF
. TRBJ1-3 . TRBV5-6 TGTGCCAGCAGCTTCAGCCGCGACAGGGGAAACACCATATATTTT CASSFSRDRGNTIYF
TRBD2 TRBJ2-1 . TRBV4-2 TGTGCCAGCAGCCAAGAGCTACTAGCGGCGATTAGCTCCTACAATGAGCAGTTCTTC CASSQELLAAISSYNEQFF
TRBD2 TRBJ2-5 . TRBV6-5 TGTGCCAGCAGAATAGCGGGAGCCCCCCCAGAGACCCAGTACTTC CASRIAGAPPETQYF
TRBD1 TRBJ1-5 . TRBV6-1 TGTGCCAGCAGGACCACAGGGACAGATCAGCCCCAGCATTTT CASRTTGTDQPQHF
TRBD1 TRBJ1-1 . TRBV6-5 TGTGCCAGCAGCGAAACAGGGGACCTGAACACTGAAGCTTTCTTT CASSETGDLNTEAFF
TRBD2 TRBJ2-1 . TRBV2 TGTGCCAGCAGTGAGGCTAGCGGGTTCTTAAATGAGCAGTTCTTC CASSEASGFLNEQFF
. TRBJ1-4 . TRBV6-5 TGTGCCAGCAGTTACGCCGGGAGCGATGAAAAACTGTTTTTT CASSYAGSDEKLFF
. TRBJ1-5 . TRBV19 TGTGCCAGTAGTTTCAACTCAGGGGCCAGGGGCAATCAGCCCCAGCATTTT CASSFNSGARGNQPQHF
TRBD2 TRBJ2-1 . TRBV11-3 TGTGCCAGCAGCTTAGATCTCAGCGGGAGAGGTGGTGAGCAGTTCTTC CASSLDLSGRGGEQFF
. TRBJ2-1 . TRBV18 TGTGCCAGCTCCCCCTCCTCCTACAATGAGCAGTTCTTC CASSPSSYNEQFF
TRBD1 TRBJ1-1 . TRBV30 TGTGCCTCTAACTATAACACAGGGGCTGAAGCTTTCTTT CASNYNTGAEAFF
TRBD2 TRBJ2-3 . TRBV7-9 TGTGCCAGCAGATCAACTAGCGGGGGAACAGATACGCAGTATTTT CASRSTSGGTDTQYF
TRBD2 TRBJ2-5 . TRBV7-6 TGTGCCAGCAGCTTAACGGGACTAGCCAGGGAGACCCAGTACTTC CASSLTGLARETQYF
TRBD1 TRBJ2-7 . TRBV5-1 TGCGCCAGCAGCTCCCTACCGGGACAGGGGGCCTACGAGCAGTACTTC CASSSLPGQGAYEQYF